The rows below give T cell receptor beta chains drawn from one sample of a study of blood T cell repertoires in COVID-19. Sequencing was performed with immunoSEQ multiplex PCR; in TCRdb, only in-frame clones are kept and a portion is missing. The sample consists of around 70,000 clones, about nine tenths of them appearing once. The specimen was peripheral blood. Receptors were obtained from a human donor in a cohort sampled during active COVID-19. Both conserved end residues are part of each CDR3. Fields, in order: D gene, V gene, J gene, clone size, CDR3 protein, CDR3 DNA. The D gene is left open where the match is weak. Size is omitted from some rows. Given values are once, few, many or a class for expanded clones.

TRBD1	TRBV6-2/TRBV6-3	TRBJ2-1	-	CASSWDRLYNEQFF	TGTGCCAGCAGTTGGGACAGGCTATACAATGAGCAGTTCTTC
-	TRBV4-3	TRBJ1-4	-	CASSQGRVDEKLFF	TGCGCCAGCAGCCAGGGCAGGGTGGATGAAAAACTGTTTTTT
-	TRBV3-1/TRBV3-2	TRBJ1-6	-	CASSQGLLSSYNSPLHF	TGTGCCAGCAGCCAAGGGTTATTGAGCTCCTATAATTCACCCCTCCACTTT
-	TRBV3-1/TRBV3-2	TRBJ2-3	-	CASTIGSGQSGGTQYF	TGTGCCAGCACTATAGGCTCAGGGCAAAGTGGCGGTACGCAGTATTTT
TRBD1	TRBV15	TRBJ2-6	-	CATRRGGFGANVLTF	TGTGCCACCAGGCGAGGGGGCTTTGGGGCCAACGTCCTGACTTTC
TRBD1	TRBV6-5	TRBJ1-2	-	CASSPGQSTGYTF	TGTGCCAGCAGTCCGGGACAGTCTACTGGCTACACCTTC
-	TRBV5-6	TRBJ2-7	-	CASSLPAGFSYEQYF	TGTGCCAGCAGCTTACCAGCCGGGTTCTCCTACGAGCAGTACTTC
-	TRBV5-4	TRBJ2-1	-	CASSLGSSGPRGTNEQFF	TGTGCCAGCAGCTTGGGGAGTTCGGGTCCCCGGGGAACCAATGAGCAGTTCTTC
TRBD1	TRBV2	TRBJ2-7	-	CASSIGQGSSYEQYF	TGTGCCAGCAGTATAGGACAGGGGAGTTCGTACGAGCAGTACTTC
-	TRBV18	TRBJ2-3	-	CASSPKDTQYF	TGTGCCAGCTCACCTAAAGATACGCAGTATTTT
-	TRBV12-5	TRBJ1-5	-	CASAPRAGVDQPQHF	TGTGCTAGTGCCCCTCGGGCAGGGGTGGATCAGCCCCAGCATTTT
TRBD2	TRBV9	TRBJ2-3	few	CASSVATSSGGNLDTQYF	TGTGCCAGCAGCGTAGCTACGAGTAGCGGGGGCAACCTAGACACGCAGTATTTT
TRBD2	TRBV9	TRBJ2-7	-	CASSVGGLAGVEQYF	TGTGCCAGCAGCGTAGGGGGACTAGCGGGGGTTGAGCAGTACTTC
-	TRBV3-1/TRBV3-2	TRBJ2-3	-	CASSQDLTDTQYF	TGTGCCAGCAGCCAAGATCTGACAGATACGCAGTATTTT
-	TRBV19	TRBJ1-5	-	CASNPSGNGNQPQHF	TGTGCCAGTAACCCCTCAGGGAATGGCAATCAGCCCCAGCATTTT
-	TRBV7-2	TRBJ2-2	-	CASSPRGGPTGELFF	TGTGCCAGCAGCCCAAGGGGGGGGCCCACCGGGGAGCTGTTTTTT
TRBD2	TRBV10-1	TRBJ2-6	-	CASSEASLAGGIPGANVLTF	TGCGCCAGCAGTGAGGCATCCCTAGCGGGAGGGATACCTGGGGCCAACGTCCTGACTTTC
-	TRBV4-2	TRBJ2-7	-	CASSQANYSPYEQYF	TGTGCCAGCAGCCAAGCGAACTACTCCCCCTACGAGCAGTACTTC
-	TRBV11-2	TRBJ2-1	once	CASSLGAPTGVEQFF	TGTGCCAGCAGCTTAGGGGCGCCGACCGGGGTCGAGCAGTTCTTC
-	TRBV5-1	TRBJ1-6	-	CASSLEVPGILDSPLHF	TGCGCCAGCAGCTTGGAGGTGCCAGGAATCTTAGATTCACCCCTCCACTTT
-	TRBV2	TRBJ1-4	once	CASSVGQGLNEKLFF	TGTGCCAGCAGTGTCGGTCAGGGACTAAATGAAAAACTGTTTTTT
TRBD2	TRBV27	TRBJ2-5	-	CASSLSASGSLGGIRSTQYF	TGTGCCAGCAGTTTATCCGCTAGCGGGAGCCTGGGGGGGATTAGGTCGACCCAGTACTTC
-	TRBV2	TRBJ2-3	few	CASSAGAGDTQYF	TGTGCCAGCAGCGCGGGGGCCGGGGATACGCAGTATTTT
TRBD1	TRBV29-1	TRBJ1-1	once	CSAALTGETEAFF	TGCAGCGCCGCGTTGACAGGGGAAACTGAAGCTTTCTTT
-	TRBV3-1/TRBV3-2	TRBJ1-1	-	CASSPGQGSTGGTEAFF	TGTGCCAGCAGCCCGGGTCAAGGCAGCACCGGGGGCACTGAAGCTTTCTTT
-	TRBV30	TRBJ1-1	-	CAWNFGWDTEAFF	TGTGCCTGGAACTTCGGGTGGGACACTGAAGCTTTCTTT
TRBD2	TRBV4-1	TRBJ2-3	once	CASSQETGTSRPDTQYF	TGCGCCAGCAGCCAAGAAACCGGGACTAGCAGGCCAGATACGCAGTATTTT
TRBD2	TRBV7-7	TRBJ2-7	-	CASSLGFGRRGTSYEQYF	TGTGCTAGCAGCTTAGGATTCGGTCGGCGGGGGACTTCCTACGAGCAGTACTTC
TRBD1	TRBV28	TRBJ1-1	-	CASSLLQGALINTEAFF	TGTGCCAGCAGTTTATTGCAGGGGGCCTTAATTAACACTGAAGCTTTCTTT
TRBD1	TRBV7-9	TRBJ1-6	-	CASSSGTDNSPLHF	TGTGCCAGCAGCTCCGGGACAGATAATTCACCCCTCCACTTT
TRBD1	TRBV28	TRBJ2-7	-	CASNSIGTGGFEQYF	TGTGCCAGCAACTCCATCGGGACAGGGGGGTTCGAGCAGTACTTC
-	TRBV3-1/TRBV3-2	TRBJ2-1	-	CASSQDVGDISYNEQFF	TGTGCCAGCAGCCAAGACGTCGGGGATATCTCCTACAATGAGCAGTTCTTC
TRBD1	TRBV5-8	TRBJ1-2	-	CASSRTGLGYGYTF	TGTGCCAGCAGTCGGACAGGGTTGGGCTATGGCTACACCTTC
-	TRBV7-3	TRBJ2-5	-	CASSPWDLQETQYF	TGTGCCAGCAGCCCCTGGGACTTACAAGAGACCCAGTACTTC
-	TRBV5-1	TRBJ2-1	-	CASSLREFYNEQFF	TGCGCCAGCAGCTTACGGGAATTCTACAATGAGCAGTTCTTC
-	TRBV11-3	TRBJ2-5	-	CASSPQAGETQYF	TGTGCCAGCAGCCCCCAAGCCGGGGAGACCCAGTACTTC
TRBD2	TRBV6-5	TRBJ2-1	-	CASSIAGGTNEQFF	TGTGCCAGCAGCATAGCGGGGGGGACGAATGAGCAGTTCTTC
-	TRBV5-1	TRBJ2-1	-	CASSLAPASSYNEQFF	TGCGCCAGCAGCTTGGCCCCCGCGAGCTCCTACAATGAGCAGTTCTTC
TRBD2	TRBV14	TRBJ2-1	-	CASSLGLAGFYNEQFF	TGTGCCAGCAGCCTCGGACTAGCGGGATTCTACAATGAGCAGTTCTTC
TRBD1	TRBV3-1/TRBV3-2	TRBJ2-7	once	CASSQIRDSFEQYF	TGTGCCAGCAGCCAAATCCGGGACAGCTTCGAGCAGTACTTC